Presented here are 27 T cell receptor beta chains from one specimen sequenced in a study of blood T cells in healthy people across ages. Sample-barcoded 5' priming and a J-beta primer mix drove a second PCR of about 6 to 12 cycles. TCRdb itself ran the 5' RACE reads through MiXCR, one entry per CDR3 protein. Here the sample spans 600,000 to 800,000 distinct CDR3 sequences, 40% to 65% being singletons. The specimen sequenced was blood. These receptors were taken from a woman at least 80 years old in good health.

In this sample, this clonotype turned up many times. V and J are TRBV24-1 and TRBJ2-1; D is undetermined. V was shortened by 1 base and J by 4 bases, with 7 bases between the two germline ends. Germline V lookup: CDR1 KGHDR, CDR2 SFDVKD. This CDR3 spans 14 amino acids. This CDR3 reads CATSDFPRYNEQFF. For the CDR3, the DNA is TGTGCCACCAGTGATTTTCCCAGGTACAATGAGCAGTTCTTC.

With respect to this clonotype: A read error is possible here, since a much larger clone lies one base away. The gene calls are TRBV9 and TRBJ2-1; 8 bases are a match to TRBD2. The CDR3 contains 18 residues. Germline V gene sequence: CDR1 SGDLS, CDR2 YYNGEE. J lost 1 base, V lost 0 bases, and 9 bases had no gene match. The CDR3 DNA is TGTGCCAGCAGCGTAGCTCCGACTAGCGTAACTTCCTACAATGAGCAGTTCTTC. Protein product: CASSVAPTSVTSYNEQFF.

The V and J genes are TRBV27 and TRBJ2-1; 7 bases align to TRBD1. The germline V gene encodes CDR1 MNHEY and CDR2 SMNVEV (reference sequence). The CDR3 spans 15 residues. With 6 bases clipped from V and 3 bases from J, the junction kept 8 bases outside the gene matches. CDR3 bases: TGTGCCAGCAGCAAAGGGGGCAATCACTACAATGAGCAGTTCTTC. It codes for CASSKGGNHYNEQFF.

This chain links TRBV12-3 or TRBV12-4 with TRBJ1-1, with D possibly being TRBD1 (5 bases). The CDR3 extends over 12 amino acids. V lost 3 bases and J 7 bases, leaving 9 bases between the germline ends. The CDR3 DNA reads as TGTGCCAGCAGTTTTAGGGGAGATGAAGCTTTCTTT. Translated: CASSFRGDEAFF.

This clonotype has a count of ten or more. DNA of the CDR3: TGTGCCAGCAGCCGGAACAGGGAGATCGATACGCAGTATTTT. Amino acid sequence: CASSRNREIDTQYF. V and J are TRBV5-4 and TRBJ2-3; D possibly corresponds to TRBD1 (6 bases). CDR1 and CDR2 from the germline V gene are SGHNT and YYREEE (reference sequence). The germline V and J ends were trimmed by 4 bases and 6 bases, with 15 bases remaining between them. The CDR3 is 14 amino acids.

A few counts support this clonotype. This sequence joins TRBV4-2 and TRBJ2-7; 9 bases fit TRBD2. J gave up 3 bases and V 0 bases, and 9 bases lay outside the gene matches. The CDR3 runs 17 residues. Germline V lookup: CDR1 LGHNA, CDR2 YNFKEQ. Here the CDR3 reads CASSQDRSGRSRYEQYF. DNA of the CDR3: TGTGCCAGCAGCCAAGATCGAAGCGGGAGGAGTCGCTACGAGCAGTACTTC.

This clonotype has a count of ten or more. This could be a read error, since a much larger clone is one nucleotide away. The chain has TRBV6-5 and TRBJ2-5, with TRBD1 identical over 10 bases. V shed 8 bases, J shed 11 bases, and the junction held 11 bases outside the gene matches. CDR3 length: 13 amino acids. CDR1 and CDR2 from the germline V gene are MNHEY and SVGAGI. The chain's CDR3 is CASGGQGFHEQYF. The CDR3 DNA follows: TGTGCCAGCGGGGGACAGGGGTTCCATGAGCAGTACTTC.

The gene calls are TRBV15 and TRBJ1-1; D is ambiguous. Germline CDR1 reads LNHNV; CDR2 reads YYDKDF (reference sequence). V was trimmed by 6 bases and J by 5 bases, leaving 13 bases between them. The CDR3 contains 13 residues. The CDR3 DNA is TGTGCCACCAGTTATACGGGGAGAACTGAAGCTTTCTTT. This translates into CATSYTGRTEAFF.

The chain couples TRBV15 to TRBJ2-6, with 7 positions matching TRBD1. Germline-derived CDR1 and CDR2 are LNHNV and YYDKDF (reference sequence). The trim removed 9 bases at V and 0 bases at J, leaving 8 bases unmatched. The CDR3 consists of 16 residues. The CDR3 bases are TGTGCCACAACCGGGACAGAGGACTCTGGGGCCAACGTCCTGACTTTC. It is translated as CATTGTEDSGANVLTF.

This clonotype has ten or more counts. CDR3 in amino acids: CASKQTINEQFF. Written as DNA, the CDR3 is TGTGCCAGCAAACAAACCATCAATGAGCAGTTCTTC. This chain connects TRBV6-2 or TRBV6-3 to TRBJ2-1; D ambiguous. CDR1 is MNHEY and CDR2 is SVGEGT in the germline V gene. The CDR3 is 12 residues long. Deletions cut 7 bases from V and 6 bases from J, with 10 bases between.

The chain couples TRBV28 to TRBJ1-2, with no clear D. Germline loops: CDR1 MDHEN, CDR2 SYDVKM. The CDR3 covers 12 residues. Trimming cost V 5 bases and J 6 bases, with 10 bases left between them. The CDR3 DNA follows: TGTGCCAGCAGTCAAACTCAGGATGGCTACACCTTC. Translating it yields CASSQTQDGYTF.

This clonotype was detected a few times. The chain has TRBV3-1 and TRBJ2-7; D remains unclear. The DNA end favors TRBJ2-5, so the J call may be wrong. Germline CDR1 and CDR2: LGHDT and YNNKEL (reference sequence). CDR3 size: 14 residues. The CDR3 nucleotides are TGTGCCAGCAGCCAAGATCATACGGCCAAGACCCAGTACTTC. Translated: CASSQDHTAKTQYF.

As DNA, the CDR3 is TGTGCCAGCAGTTTAGACTACAGGGGCGAGCAGTACTTC. It yields the protein CASSLDYRGEQYF. The chain joins TRBV12-3 or TRBV12-4 to TRBJ2-5, with TRBD1 matching over 7 bases. The better agreement between TRBJ2-7 and the DNA end casts doubt on the J call. CDR3 size: 13 residues.

This clonotype was picked up a small number of times. A much larger clone sits a single nucleotide away, making a read error possible. V usage is TRBV5-1 and J usage is TRBJ2-1; the match to TRBD2 covers 7 bases. Germline V gene sequence: CDR1 SGHRS, CDR2 YFSETQ. V shed 3 bases, J shed 4 bases, and the junction held 7 bases outside the gene matches. The length of the CDR3 is 15 residues. CDR3 coding DNA: TGCGCCAGCAGCTGGGACGCGGGGGTTTACAATGAGCAGTTCTTC. Translated: CASSWDAGVYNEQFF.

A note on this clonotype: This may come from a read error, since a much larger clone is one base off. The V call is TRBV7-2, the J call TRBJ2-7; D is possibly TRBD1 (6 bases). The V end lost 5 bases, the J end lost 0 bases, and 11 bases lay between the germline ends. The CDR3 has 14 residues. Per germline, CDR1 SGHTA and CDR2 FQGNSA. CDR3 nucleotide sequence: TGTGCCAGCAGCGTTCGGACAGACTCCTACGAGCAGTACTTC. Translated, it gives CASSVRTDSYEQYF.

The rearrangement uses TRBV27 and TRBJ1-2; TRBD1 aligns across 7 bases. The V and J ends lost 5 bases and 7 bases, in that order; junction bases with no gene match: 7. Germline-derived CDR1 and CDR2 are MNHEY and SMNVEV (reference sequence). This CDR3 region has 13 residues. CDR3 in DNA: TGTGCCAGCAGTCCCCGGACAGGAGGTGGCTACACCTTC. It specifies CASSPRTGGGYTF.

This clonotype occurred once. J is TRBJ2-5 and V is TRBV5-1, with 9 bases lining up with TRBD1. The J call may be mistaken, given a closer DNA end match to TRBJ2-7. Germline CDR1 reads SGHRS; CDR2 reads YFSETQ. This CDR3 contains 14 residues. Here the CDR3 reads CASSNGQGQYEQYF. In DNA, the CDR3 is TGCGCCAGCAGCAACGGACAGGGGCAGTACGAGCAGTACTTC.

In its sample, this clonotype was seen many times. The gene calls are TRBV7-3 and TRBJ2-7; 9 nucleotides line up with TRBD1. In germline, CDR1 is SGHTA, CDR2 FQGTGA. V shed 1 base, J shed 6 bases, and the junction held 10 bases outside the gene matches. This CDR3 contains 16 residues. The CDR3 sequence: CASSLSGGTGRREQYF. CDR3 in DNA: TGTGCCAGCAGCTTAAGTGGTGGGACAGGGCGTCGCGAGCAGTACTTC.

This clonotype was recorded a few times. The V gene is TRBV6-5, the J gene TRBJ1-1; D is possibly TRBD1 (5 bases). Germline CDR1 MNHEY, CDR2 SVGAGI. This CDR3 is 15 amino acids long. Between the trimmed V and J ends, which lost 1 base and 7 bases, there was a span of 16 bases. The CDR3 loop is CASSYYSRSDIEAFF. The CDR3 DNA is TGTGCCAGCAGTTACTATTCCAGGTCGGACATTGAAGCTTTCTTT.

V usage is TRBV2 and J usage is TRBJ1-5; unclear D gene. V lost 5 bases to trimming and J lost 3 bases, with 14 bases between them. Germline-derived CDR1 and CDR2 are SNHLY and FYNNEI. The CDR3 has 15 amino acids. CDR3 loop: CASSRAGQINQPQHF. The CDR3, as DNA: TGTGCCAGCAGTAGAGCTGGGCAGATCAATCAGCCCCAGCATTTT.

This clonotype was detected ten times or more. The CDR3 DNA is TGTGCCAGCAGCTCCGGGGGGCCCCGCTCCTACAATGAGCAGTTCTTC. As protein: CASSSGGPRSYNEQFF. The V gene is TRBV7-9, the J gene TRBJ2-1, with a weak D call TRBD2 (7 bases). Germline CDR1 and CDR2: SEHNR and FQNEAQ (reference sequence). This CDR3 region has 16 residues. The V end was cut by 4 bases, the J end by 0 bases, with 13 bases between. Looking up the rest from reference TRBV7-9 and TRBJ2-1 gives the full variable domain: DTGVSQNPRHKITKRGQNVTFRCDPISEHNRLYWYRQTLGQGPEFLTYFQNEAQLEKSRLLSDRFSAERPKGSFSTLEIQRTEQGDSAMYLCASSSGGPRSYNEQFFGPGTRLTVL.

The V and J genes are TRBV20-1 and TRBJ2-1, with TRBD2 matching over 10 bases. V shed 7 bases and J 9 bases; nucleotides not matched to a gene: 9. Germline CDR1 DFQATT, CDR2 SNEGSKA (reference sequence). The length of the CDR3 is 13 residues. CDR3 sequence reads: CSVHGTSEREQFF. The CDR3 DNA reads as TGCAGTGTACATGGGACTAGCGAGCGTGAGCAGTTCTTC.

This clonotype has just a few counts. The rearrangement uses TRBV7-2 and TRBJ2-1; 8 bases map to TRBD2. CDR3 length: 17 residues. Germline values: CDR1 SGHTA, CDR2 FQGNSA. With 5 bases clipped from V and 4 bases from J, the junction kept 13 bases outside the gene matches. CDR3 sequence (DNA): TGTGCCAGCAGCCCGAGTTTCCGGGGGGGTTTATACAATGAGCAGTTCTTC. The encoded protein is CASSPSFRGGLYNEQFF.

This chain uses TRBV9 with TRBJ2-2; D not certain. Germline V lookup: CDR1 SGDLS, CDR2 YYNGEE. The CDR3 extends over 17 amino acids. V was pared by 0 bases and J by 1 base, with 13 bases between. The DNA of the CDR3 is TGTGCCAGCAGCGTAGCCCGCACTAAAGGGAACACCGGGGAGCTGTTTTTT. Translation: CASSVARTKGNTGELFF.

This clonotype was counted at least ten times. The rearrangement uses TRBV7-9 and TRBJ2-3, with 8 positions matching TRBD2. V shed 11 bases and J 3 bases; nucleotides not matched to a gene: 4. Germline CDR1 and CDR2: SEHNR and FQNEAQ (reference sequence). The length of the CDR3 is 12 residues. CDR3 region: CAPAGGTDTQYF. The DNA for the CDR3 is TGTGCCCCGGCGGGAGGAACAGATACGCAGTATTTT.

The V call is TRBV20-1, the J call TRBJ2-3; 8 positions agree with TRBD2. Germline loops: CDR1 DFQATT, CDR2 SNEGSKA (reference sequence). Unmatched junction bases numbered 8, after V lost 2 bases and J lost 4 bases. This CDR3 comprises 15 residues. The CDR3 sequence: CSARRGGTSADTQYF. Written as DNA, the CDR3 is TGCAGTGCTAGACGGGGGGGAACTAGCGCAGATACGCAGTATTTT.

Turning to this clonotype: A much larger clone differs from this one at a single base, so this may be a read error. The CDR3, as DNA: TGTGCCAGCAGCCAAGGACTAGCGGGAGGGGTCAATGAGCAGTTCTTC. Its translation is CASSQGLAGGVNEQFF. The V and J genes are TRBV3-1 and TRBJ2-1; 14 positions match TRBD2. Germline loops: CDR1 LGHDT, CDR2 YNNKEL (reference sequence). The CDR3 spans 16 residues. Trimming removed 1 base from V and 6 bases from J; junction bases left unmatched: 2.